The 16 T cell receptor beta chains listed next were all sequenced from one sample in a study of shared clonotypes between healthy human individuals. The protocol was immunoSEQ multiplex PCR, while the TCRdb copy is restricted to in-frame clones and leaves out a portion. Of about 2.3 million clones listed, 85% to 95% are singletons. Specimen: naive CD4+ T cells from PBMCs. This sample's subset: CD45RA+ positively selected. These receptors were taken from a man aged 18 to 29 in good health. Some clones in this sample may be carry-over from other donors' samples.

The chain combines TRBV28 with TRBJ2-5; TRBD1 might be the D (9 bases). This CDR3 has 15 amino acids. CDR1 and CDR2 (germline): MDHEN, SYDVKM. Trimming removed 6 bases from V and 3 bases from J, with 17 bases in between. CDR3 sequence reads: CASSRGGTGKETQYF. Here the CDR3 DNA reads TGTGCCAGCAGCCGGGGGGGGACAGGGAAAGAGACCCAGTACTTC.

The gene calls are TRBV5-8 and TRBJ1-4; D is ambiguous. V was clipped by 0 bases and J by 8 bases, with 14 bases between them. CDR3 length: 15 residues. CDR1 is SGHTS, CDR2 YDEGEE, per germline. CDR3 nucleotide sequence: TGTGCCAGCAGCTTGGGTTCCGGGGTGGCCGAAAAACTGTTTTTT. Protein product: CASSLGSGVAEKLFF.

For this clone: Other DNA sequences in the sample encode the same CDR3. The DNA of the CDR3 is TGTGCCAGCTCACGGGGGCCAGATACGCAGTATTTT. It translates to CASSRGPDTQYF. V gene TRBV18 combines with J gene TRBJ2-3; maybe TRBD1 (6 bases). Trimming cost V 4 bases and J 4 bases, with 6 bases left between them. Looked up from germline, CDR1 is KGHSH and CDR2 is LQKENI. The CDR3 loop spans 12 amino acids.

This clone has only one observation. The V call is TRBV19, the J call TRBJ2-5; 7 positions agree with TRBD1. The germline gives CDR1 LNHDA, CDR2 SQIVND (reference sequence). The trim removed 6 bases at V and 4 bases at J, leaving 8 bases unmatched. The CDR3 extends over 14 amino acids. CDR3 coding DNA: TGTGCCAGTAGCCACTCAGGGGGTGGAGAGACCCAGTACTTC. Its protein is CASSHSGGGETQYF.

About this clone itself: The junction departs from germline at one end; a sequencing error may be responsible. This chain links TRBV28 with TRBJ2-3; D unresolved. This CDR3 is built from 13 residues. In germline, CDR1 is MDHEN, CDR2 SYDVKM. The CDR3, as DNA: TGTGCCGGCAGTTTCGTGCGGTCCGATACGCAGTATTTT. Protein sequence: CAGSFVRSDTQYF.

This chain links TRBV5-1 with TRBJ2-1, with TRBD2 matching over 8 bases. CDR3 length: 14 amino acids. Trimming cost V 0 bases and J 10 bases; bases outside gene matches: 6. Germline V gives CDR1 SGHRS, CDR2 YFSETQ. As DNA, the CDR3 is TGCGCCAGCAGCTTGGCCGGGAGGGATAGGGAGCAGTTCTTC. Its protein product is CASSLAGRDREQFF.

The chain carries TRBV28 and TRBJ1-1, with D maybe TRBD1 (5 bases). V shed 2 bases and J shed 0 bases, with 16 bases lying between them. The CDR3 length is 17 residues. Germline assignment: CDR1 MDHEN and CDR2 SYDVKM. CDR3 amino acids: CASSLGAGNHVNTEAFF. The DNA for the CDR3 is TGTGCCAGCAGTTTAGGGGCAGGGAACCATGTGAACACTGAAGCTTTCTTT.

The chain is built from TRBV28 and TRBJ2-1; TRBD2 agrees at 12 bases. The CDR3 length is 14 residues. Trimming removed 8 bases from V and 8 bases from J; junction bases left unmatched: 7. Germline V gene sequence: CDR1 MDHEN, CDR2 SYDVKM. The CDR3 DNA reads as TGTGCCAGCGCCTCTAGCGGGAGGGCTGATGAGCAGTTCTTC. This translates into CASASSGRADEQFF.

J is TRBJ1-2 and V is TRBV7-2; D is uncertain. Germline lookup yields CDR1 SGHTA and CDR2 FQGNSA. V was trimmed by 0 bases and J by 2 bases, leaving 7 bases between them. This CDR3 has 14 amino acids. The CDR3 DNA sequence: TGTGCCAGCAGCTTAGCTAGCAGCAACTATGGCTACACCTTC. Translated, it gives CASSLASSNYGYTF.

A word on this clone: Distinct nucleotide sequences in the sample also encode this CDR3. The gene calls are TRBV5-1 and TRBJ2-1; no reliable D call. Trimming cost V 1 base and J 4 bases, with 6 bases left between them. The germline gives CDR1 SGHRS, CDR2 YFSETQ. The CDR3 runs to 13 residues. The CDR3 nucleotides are TGCGCCAGCAGCTTGTCGTCGTACAATGAGCAGTTCTTC. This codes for CASSLSSYNEQFF.

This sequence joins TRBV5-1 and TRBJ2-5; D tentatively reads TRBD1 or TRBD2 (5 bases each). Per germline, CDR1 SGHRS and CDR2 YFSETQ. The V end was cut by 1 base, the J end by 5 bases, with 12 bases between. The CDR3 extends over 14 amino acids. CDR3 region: CASSLWVGDETQYF. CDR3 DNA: TGCGCCAGCAGCTTGTGGGTGGGGGACGAGACCCAGTACTTC.

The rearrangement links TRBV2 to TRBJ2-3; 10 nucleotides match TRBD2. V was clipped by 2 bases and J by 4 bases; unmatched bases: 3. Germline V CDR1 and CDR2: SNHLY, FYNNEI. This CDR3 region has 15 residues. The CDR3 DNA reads TGTGCCAGCAGTGAACAGCGGGGGGGGGCAGATACGCAGTATTTT. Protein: CASSEQRGGADTQYF.

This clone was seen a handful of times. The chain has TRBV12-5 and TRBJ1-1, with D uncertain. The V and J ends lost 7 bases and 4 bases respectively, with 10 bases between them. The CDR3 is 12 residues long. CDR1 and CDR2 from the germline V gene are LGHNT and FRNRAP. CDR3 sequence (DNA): TGTGCTAGTGCTTCAGCGGGCACTGAAGCTTTCTTT. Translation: CASASAGTEAFF.

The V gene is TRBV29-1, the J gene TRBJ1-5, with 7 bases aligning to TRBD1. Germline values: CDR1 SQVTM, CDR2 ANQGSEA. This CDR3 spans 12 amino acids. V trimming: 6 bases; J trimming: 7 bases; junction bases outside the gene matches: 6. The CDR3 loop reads CSVRQGGQPQHF. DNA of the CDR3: TGCAGCGTCAGACAGGGCGGGCAGCCCCAGCATTTT.

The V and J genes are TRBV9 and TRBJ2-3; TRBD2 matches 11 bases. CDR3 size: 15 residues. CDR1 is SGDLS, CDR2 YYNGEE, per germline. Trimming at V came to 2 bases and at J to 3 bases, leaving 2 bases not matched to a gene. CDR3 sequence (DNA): TGTGCCAGCAGCGTCACTAGCGGGAGAACAGATACGCAGTATTTT. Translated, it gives CASSVTSGRTDTQYF.

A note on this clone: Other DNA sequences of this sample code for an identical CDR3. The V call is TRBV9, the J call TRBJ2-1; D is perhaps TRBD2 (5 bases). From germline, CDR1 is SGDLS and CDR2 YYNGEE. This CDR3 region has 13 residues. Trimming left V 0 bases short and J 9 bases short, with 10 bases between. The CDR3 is CASSVVSSGEQFF. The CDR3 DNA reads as TGTGCCAGCAGCGTAGTGTCGAGCGGTGAGCAGTTCTTC.